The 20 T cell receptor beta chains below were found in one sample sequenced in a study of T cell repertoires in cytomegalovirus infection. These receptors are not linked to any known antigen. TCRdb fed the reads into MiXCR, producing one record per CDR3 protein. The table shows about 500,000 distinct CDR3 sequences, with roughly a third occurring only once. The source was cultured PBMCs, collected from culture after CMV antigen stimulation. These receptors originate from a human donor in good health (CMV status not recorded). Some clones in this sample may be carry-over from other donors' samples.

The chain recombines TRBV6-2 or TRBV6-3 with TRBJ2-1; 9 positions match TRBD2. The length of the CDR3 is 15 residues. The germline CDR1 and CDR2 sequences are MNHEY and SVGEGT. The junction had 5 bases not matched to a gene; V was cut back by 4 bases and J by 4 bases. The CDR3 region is CASSSAGGPYNEQFF. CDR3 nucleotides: TGTGCCAGCAGTTCGGCGGGAGGGCCTTACAATGAGCAGTTCTTC.

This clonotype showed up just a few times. The CDR3: CASTLTRANYGYTF. DNA for the CDR3: TGTGCCAGCACCCTCACCCGGGCCAACTATGGCTACACCTTC. The rearrangement joins TRBV12-3 or TRBV12-4 to TRBJ1-2; no clear D gene. The CDR3 covers 14 residues. V was cut by 7 bases and J by 2 bases, with 14 bases left in between.

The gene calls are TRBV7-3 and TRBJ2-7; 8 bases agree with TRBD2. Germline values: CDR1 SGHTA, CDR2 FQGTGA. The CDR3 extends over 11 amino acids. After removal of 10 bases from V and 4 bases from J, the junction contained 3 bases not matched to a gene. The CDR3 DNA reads TGTGCCACGGGGGGGGGGTACGAGCAGTACGTC. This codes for CATGGGYEQYV.

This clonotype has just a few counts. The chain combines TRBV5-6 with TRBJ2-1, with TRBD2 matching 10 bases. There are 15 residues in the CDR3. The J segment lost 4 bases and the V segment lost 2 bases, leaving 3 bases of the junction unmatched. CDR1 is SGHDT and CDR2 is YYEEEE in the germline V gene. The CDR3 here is CASSFGLAEYNEQFF. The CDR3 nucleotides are TGTGCCAGCAGCTTCGGACTAGCGGAGTACAATGAGCAGTTCTTC.

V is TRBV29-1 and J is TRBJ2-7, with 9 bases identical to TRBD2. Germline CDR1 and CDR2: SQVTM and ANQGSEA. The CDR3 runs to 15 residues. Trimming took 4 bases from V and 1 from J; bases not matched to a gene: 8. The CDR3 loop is CSVGRRLAASYEQYF. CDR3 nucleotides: TGCAGCGTTGGTCGGCGACTAGCGGCTTCCTACGAGCAGTACTTC.

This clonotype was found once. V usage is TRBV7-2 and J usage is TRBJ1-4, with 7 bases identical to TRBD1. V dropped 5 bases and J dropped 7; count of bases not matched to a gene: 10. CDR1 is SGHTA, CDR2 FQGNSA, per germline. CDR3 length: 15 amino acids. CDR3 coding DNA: TGTGCCAGCAGCGCCCGACAGGGCTACAGTGAAAAACTGTTTTTT. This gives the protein CASSARQGYSEKLFF. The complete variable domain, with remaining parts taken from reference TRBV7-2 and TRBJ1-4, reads GAGVSQSPSNKVTEKGKDVELRCDPISGHTALYWYRQSLGQGLEFLIYFQGNSAPDKSGLPSDRFSAERTGGSVSTLTIQRTQQEDSAVYLCASSARQGYSEKLFFGSGTQLSVL.

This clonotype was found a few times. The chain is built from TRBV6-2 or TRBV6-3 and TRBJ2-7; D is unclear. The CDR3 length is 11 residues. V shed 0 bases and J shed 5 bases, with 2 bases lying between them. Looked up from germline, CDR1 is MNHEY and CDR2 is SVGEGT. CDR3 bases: TGTGCCAGCAGTTACTCGAACGAGCAGTACGTC. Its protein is CASSYSNEQYV.

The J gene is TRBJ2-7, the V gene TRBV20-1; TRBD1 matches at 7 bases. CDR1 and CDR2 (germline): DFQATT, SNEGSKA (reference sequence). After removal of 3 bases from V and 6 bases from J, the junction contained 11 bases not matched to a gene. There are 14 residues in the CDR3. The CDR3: CSASVGDRLGEQYV. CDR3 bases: TGCAGTGCTAGTGTAGGGGACAGACTCGGCGAGCAGTACGTC.

CDR3 nucleotide sequence: TGCAGTGCTAGAGAGATGCGACAGGGCCCGAGCTCCTATAATTCACCCCTCCACTTT. Its protein is CSAREMRQGPSSYNSPLHF. This chain joins TRBV20-1 and TRBJ1-6, with TRBD1 matching over 7 bases. Germline assignment: CDR1 DFQATT and CDR2 SNEGSKA (reference sequence). The V segment lost 0 bases and the J segment 0 bases; nucleotides outside the gene matches: 11. The CDR3 spans 19 residues.

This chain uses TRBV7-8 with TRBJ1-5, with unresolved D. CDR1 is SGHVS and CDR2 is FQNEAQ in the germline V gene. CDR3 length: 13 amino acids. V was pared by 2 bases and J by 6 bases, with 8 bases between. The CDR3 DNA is TGTGCCAGCAGCTTATCCGGGATTCAGCCCCAGCATTTT. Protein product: CASSLSGIQPQHF.

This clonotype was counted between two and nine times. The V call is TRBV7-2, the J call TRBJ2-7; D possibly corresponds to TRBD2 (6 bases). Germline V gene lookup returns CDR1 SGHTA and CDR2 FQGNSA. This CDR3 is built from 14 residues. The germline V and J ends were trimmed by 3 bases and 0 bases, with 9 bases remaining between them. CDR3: CASSFGGISYEQYF. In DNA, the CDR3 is TGTGCCAGCAGCTTTGGGGGGATCTCCTACGAGCAGTACTTC.

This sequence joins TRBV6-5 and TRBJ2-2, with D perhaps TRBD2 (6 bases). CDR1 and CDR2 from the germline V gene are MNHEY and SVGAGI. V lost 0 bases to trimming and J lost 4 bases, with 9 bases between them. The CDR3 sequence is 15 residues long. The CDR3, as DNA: TGTGCCAGCAGTTACTCGGGACTTGGCACCGGGGAGCTGTTTTTT. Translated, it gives CASSYSGLGTGELFF.

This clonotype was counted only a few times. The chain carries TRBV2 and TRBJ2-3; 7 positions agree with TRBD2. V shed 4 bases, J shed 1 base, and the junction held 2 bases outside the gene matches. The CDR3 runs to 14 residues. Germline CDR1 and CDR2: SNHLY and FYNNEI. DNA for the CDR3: TGTGCCAGCAGTGCGAGCGGGGGCACAGATACGCAGTATTTT. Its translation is CASSASGGTDTQYF.

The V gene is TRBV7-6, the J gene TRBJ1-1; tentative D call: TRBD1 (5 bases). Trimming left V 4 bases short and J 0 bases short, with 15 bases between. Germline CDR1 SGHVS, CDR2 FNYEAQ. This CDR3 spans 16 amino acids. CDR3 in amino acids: CASSSPAGGMNTEAFF. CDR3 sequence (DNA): TGTGCCAGCAGCTCCCCGGCGGGGGGAATGAACACTGAAGCTTTCTTT. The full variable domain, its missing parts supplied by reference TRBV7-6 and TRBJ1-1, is GAGVSQSPRYKVTKRGQDVALRCDPISGHVSLYWYRQALGQGPEFLTYFNYEAQQDKSGLPNDRFSAERPEGSISTLTIQRTEQRDSAMYRCASSSPAGGMNTEAFFGQGTRLTVV.

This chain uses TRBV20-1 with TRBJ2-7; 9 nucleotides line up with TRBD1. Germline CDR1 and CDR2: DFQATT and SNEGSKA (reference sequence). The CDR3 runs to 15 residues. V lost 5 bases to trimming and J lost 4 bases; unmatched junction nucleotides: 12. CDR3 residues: CSAPSTGGGLYEQYF. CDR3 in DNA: TGCAGTGCTCCCTCTACAGGGGGCGGGCTGTACGAGCAGTACTTC.

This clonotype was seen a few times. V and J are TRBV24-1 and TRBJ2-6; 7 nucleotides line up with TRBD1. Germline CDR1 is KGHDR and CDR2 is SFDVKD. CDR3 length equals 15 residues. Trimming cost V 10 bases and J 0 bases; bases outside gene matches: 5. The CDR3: CATGQANSGANVLTF. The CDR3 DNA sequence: TGTGCCACTGGACAGGCTAACTCTGGGGCCAACGTCCTGACTTTC.

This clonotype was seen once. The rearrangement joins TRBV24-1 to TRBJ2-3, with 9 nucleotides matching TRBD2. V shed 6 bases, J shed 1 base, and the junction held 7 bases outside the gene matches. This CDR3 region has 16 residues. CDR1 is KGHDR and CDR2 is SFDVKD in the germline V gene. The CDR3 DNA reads TGTGCCACCAGTAATCCCGGGACTAGCCGCACAGATACGCAGTATTTT. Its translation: CATSNPGTSRTDTQYF.

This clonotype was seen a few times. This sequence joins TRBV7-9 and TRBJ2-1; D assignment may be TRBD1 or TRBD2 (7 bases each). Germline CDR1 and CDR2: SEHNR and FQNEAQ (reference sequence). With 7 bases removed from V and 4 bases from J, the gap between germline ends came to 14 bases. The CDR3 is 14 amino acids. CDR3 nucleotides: TGTGCCAGCACTCGGGGGGACAGTTACAATGAGCAGTTCTTC. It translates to CASTRGDSYNEQFF.

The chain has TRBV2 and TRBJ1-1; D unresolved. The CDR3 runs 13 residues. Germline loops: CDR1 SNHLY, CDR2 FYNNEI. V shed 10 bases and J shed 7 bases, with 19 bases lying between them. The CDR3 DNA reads TGTGCCAACACCCGGGGAGGGCCGGGTGAAGCTTTCTTT. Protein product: CANTRGGPGEAFF.

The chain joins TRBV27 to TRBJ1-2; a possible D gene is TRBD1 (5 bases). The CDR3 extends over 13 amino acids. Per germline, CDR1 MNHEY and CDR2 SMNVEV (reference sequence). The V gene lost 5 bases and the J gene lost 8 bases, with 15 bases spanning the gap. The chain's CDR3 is CASSILGGEGYTF. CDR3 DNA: TGTGCCAGCAGTATCCTAGGAGGGGAAGGCTACACCTTC.